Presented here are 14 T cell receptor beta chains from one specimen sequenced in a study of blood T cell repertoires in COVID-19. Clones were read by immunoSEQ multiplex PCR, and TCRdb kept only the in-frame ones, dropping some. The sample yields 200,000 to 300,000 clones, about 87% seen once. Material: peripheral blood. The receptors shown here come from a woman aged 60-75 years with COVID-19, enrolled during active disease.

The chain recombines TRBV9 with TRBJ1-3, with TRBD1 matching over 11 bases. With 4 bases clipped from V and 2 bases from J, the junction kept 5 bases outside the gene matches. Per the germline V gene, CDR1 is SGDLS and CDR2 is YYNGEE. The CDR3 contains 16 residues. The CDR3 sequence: CASSFGQGATGNTIYF. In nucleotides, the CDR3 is TGTGCCAGCAGCTTCGGACAGGGGGCAACTGGAAACACCATATATTTT.

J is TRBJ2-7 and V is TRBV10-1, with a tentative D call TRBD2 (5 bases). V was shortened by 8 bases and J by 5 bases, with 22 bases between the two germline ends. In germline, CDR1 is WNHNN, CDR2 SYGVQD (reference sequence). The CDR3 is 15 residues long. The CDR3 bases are TGCGCCAGCCCGAGGGCGGAGCTCAAATATCACGAGCAGTACTTC. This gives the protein CASPRAELKYHEQYF.

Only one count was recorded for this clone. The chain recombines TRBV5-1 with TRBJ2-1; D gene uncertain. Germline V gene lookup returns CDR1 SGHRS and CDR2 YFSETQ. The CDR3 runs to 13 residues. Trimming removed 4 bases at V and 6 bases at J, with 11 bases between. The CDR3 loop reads CASSPDLRNEQFF. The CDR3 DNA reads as TGCGCCAGCAGCCCCGACTTGCGCAATGAGCAGTTCTTC.

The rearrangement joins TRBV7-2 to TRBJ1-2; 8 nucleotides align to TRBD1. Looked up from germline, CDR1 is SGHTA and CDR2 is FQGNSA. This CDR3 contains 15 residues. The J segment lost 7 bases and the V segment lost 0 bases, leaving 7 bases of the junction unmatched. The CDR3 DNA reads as TGTGCCAGCAGCTTAGCAGGGCAGGGGGCCTTTGGCTACACCTTC. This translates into CASSLAGQGAFGYTF.

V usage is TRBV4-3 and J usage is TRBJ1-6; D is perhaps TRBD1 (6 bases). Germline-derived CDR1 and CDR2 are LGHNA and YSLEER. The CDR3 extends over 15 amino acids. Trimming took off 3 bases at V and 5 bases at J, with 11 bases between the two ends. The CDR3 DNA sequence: TGCGCCAGCAGCCAGGCGGACAGAAATAATTCACCCCTCCACTTT. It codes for CASSQADRNNSPLHF.

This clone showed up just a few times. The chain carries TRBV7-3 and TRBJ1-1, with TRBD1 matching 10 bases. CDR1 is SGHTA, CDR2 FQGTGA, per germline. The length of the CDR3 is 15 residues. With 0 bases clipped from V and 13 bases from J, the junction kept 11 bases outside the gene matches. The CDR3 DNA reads TGTGCCAGCAGCTTAACGTTCGGGACAGGGGAGAGGCTTTTCTTT. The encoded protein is CASSLTFGTGERLFF.

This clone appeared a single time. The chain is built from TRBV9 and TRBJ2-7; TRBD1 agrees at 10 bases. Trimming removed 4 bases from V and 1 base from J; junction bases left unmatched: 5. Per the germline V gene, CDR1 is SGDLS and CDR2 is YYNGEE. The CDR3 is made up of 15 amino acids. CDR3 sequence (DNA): TGTGCCAGCAGCCCCGGGGGACAGGGGTCCTACGAGCAGTACTTC. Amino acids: CASSPGGQGSYEQYF.

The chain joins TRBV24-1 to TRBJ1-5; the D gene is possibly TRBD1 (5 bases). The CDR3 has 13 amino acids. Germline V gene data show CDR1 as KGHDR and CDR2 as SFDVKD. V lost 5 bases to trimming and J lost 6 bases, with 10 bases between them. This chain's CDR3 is CATSARGSQPQHF. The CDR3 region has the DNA TGTGCCACCAGTGCCCGGGGGAGTCAGCCCCAGCATTTT.

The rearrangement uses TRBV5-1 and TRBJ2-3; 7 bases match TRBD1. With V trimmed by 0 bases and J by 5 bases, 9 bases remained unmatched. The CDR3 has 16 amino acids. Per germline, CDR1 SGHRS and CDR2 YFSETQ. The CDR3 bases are TGCGCCAGCAGCTTGGGGTCCTACAGGGGTCTAGATACGCAGTATTTT. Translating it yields CASSLGSYRGLDTQYF. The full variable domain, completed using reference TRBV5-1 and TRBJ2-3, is KAGVTQTPRYLIKTRGQQVTLSCSPISGHRSVSWYQQTPGQGLQFLFEYFSETQRNKGNFPGRFSGRQFSNSRSEMNVSTLELGDSALYLCASSLGSYRGLDTQYFGPGTRLTVL.

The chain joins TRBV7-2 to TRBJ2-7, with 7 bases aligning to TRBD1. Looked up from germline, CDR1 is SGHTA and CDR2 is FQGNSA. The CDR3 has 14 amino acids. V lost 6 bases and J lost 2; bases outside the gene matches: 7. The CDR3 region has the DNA TGTGCCAGCAGGCAGGCAGGGGGAGCCTACGAGCAGTACTTC. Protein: CASRQAGGAYEQYF.

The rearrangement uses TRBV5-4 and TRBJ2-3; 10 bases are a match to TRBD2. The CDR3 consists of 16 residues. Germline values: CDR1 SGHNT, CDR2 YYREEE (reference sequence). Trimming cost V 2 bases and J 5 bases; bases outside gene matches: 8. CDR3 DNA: TGTGCCAGCAGCTTTGGCAGCGGGAGGGCCGGAGATACGCAGTATTTT. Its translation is CASSFGSGRAGDTQYF.

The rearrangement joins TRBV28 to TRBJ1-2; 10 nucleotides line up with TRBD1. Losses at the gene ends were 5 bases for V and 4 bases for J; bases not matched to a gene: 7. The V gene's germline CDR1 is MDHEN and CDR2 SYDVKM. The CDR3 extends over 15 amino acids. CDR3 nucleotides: TGTGCCAGCAGTCGGACAGGGGGTATCAGCTATGGCTACACCTTC. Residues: CASSRTGGISYGYTF.

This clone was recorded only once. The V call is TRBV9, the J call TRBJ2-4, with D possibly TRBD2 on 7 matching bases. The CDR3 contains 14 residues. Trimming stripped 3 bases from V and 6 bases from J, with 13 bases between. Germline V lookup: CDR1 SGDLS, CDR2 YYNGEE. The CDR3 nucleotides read TGTGCCAGCAGCGCGGGGGGCTGGGGAAACATTCAGTACTTC. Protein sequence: CASSAGGWGNIQYF.

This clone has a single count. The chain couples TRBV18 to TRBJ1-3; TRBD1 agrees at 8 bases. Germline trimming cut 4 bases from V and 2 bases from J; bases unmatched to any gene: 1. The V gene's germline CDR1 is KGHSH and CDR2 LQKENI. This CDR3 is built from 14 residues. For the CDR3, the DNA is TGTGCCAGCTCACAGGACAGGGCTGGAAACACCATATATTTT. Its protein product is CASSQDRAGNTIYF.